This TCR beta chain stems from a study of CD8 T cells in Susac syndrome. Random hexamers were used to reverse transcribe the RNA input (roughly 0.5 to 1 ug). A single record per CDR3 protein comes from TCRdb applying MiXCR to the immunoSEQ multiplex PCR reads. The sample carries 170,000 or so distinct CDR3 sequences, approximately 95% recorded once. This clonotype appeared a single time. Trimming took 0 bases from V and 1 from J, leaving 8 bases between them. The CDR3 totals 14 residues. Germline V gene data show CDR1 as SGHRS and CDR2 as YFSETQ. The CD8+ and CD4+ T cells were negatively isolated, with the TEMRA cells enriched by FACS.

The sample was CD4+ T cells from PBMCs. The source of this sequence is a human donor with multiple sclerosis. The genes are TRBV5-1 and TRBJ2-7, with D possibly TRBD1 on 6 matching bases. The CDR3 region has the DNA TGCGCCAGCAGCTTGGTCACAGGGTCCTACGAGCAGTACTTC. As protein: CASSLVTGSYEQYF.